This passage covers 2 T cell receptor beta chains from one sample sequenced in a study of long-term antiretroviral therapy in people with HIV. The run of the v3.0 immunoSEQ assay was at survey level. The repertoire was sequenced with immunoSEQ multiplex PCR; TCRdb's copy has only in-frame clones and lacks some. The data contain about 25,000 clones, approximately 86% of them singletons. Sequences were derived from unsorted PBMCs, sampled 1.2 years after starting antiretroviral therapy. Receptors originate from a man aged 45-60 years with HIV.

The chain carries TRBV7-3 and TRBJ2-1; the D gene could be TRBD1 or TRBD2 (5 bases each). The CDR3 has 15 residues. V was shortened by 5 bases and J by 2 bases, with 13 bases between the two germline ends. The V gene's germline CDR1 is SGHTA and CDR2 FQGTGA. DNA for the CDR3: TGTGCCAGCAGCCCCCGGGACCGAACCTACAATGAGCAGTTCTTC. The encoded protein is CASSPRDRTYNEQFF.

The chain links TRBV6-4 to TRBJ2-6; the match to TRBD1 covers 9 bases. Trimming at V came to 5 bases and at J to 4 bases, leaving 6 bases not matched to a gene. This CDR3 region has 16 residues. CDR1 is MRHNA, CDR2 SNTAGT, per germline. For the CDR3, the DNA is TGTGCCAGCAGTCCCGGGACAGGGACCGGGGCCAACGTCCTGACTTTC. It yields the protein CASSPGTGTGANVLTF.